This TCR beta chain was sequenced during a study of breast tumors, draining lymph nodes, adjacent tissues. TCRdb fed the multiplex PCR reads into MiXCR, producing one record per CDR3 protein. This repertoire shows around 140,000 distinct CDR3 sequences, about a fifth found once; its top ten account for under 3%. This clonotype was detected many times. The lymph nodes were axillary draining lymph nodes from breast cancer patients. The receptor's source is a female donor with breast cancer. Some clones in this sample may be carry-over from other donors' samples. Material for sequencing was axillary lymph node tissue.

The CDR3 DNA reads as TGTGCCAGCAGCTCTAGTCGGTATGAGCAGTTCTTC. This encodes CASSSSRYEQFF. The V and J genes are TRBV7-6 and TRBJ2-1; the D is unclear. In germline, CDR1 is SGHVS, CDR2 FNYEAQ. The V and J ends lost 4 bases and 8 bases respectively, with 9 bases between them. The CDR3 runs to 12 residues.